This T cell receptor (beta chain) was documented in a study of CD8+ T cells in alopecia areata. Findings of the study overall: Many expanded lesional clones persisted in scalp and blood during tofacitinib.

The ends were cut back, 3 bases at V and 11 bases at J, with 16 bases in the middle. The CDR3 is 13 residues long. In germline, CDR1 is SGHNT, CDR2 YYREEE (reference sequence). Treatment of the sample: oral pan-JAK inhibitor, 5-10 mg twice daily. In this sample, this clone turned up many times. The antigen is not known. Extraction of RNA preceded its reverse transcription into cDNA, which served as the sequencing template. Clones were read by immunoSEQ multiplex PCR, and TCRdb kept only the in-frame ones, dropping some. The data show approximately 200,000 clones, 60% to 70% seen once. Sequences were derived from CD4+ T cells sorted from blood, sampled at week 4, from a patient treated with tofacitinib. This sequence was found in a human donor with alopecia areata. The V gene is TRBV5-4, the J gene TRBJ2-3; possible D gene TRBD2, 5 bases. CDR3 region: CASSYLVGERQYF. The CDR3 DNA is TGTGCCAGCAGCTACTTGGTGGGAGAGAGGCAGTATTTT.